The sequence of this T cell receptor beta chain was determined in a study of CD8 T cells in ankylosing spondylitis. Study-level findings and limits: Earlier literature documents some of the motif variants in reactive arthritis synovial fluid and blood.

As regards this clonotype: Its antigen is as yet unknown.

V lost 4 bases to trimming and J lost 7 bases; unmatched junction nucleotides: 6. The CDR3 consists of 14 residues. Germline CDR1 is MGHDK and CDR2 is SYGVNS. TCRdb itself ran the 5' RACE reads through MiXCR, one entry per CDR3 protein. The sample lists about 200,000 distinct CDR3 sequences, roughly 26% seen once, with approximately 6.6% in the top ten. Sequencing input: blood, either unsorted or a sorted T cell fraction (not recorded which). J is TRBJ1-4 and V is TRBV25-1, with TRBD1 matching 7 bases. The receptor comes from a male donor with ankylosing spondylitis or in good health (not recorded which). CDR3 region: CASSVGGEGEKLFF. DNA for the CDR3: TGTGCCAGCAGTGTAGGGGGCGAGGGTGAAAAACTGTTTTTT. The full variable domain, completed using reference TRBV25-1 and TRBJ1-4, is EADIYQTPRYLVIGTGKKITLECSQTMGHDKMYWYQQDPGMELHLIHYSYGVNSTEKGDLSSESTVSRIRTEHFPLTLESARPSHTSQYLCASSVGGEGEKLFFGSGTQLSVL.